The 19 T cell receptor beta chains in this list originate from one sample, sequenced in a study of technical replicates of blood from a few donors (TCRdb year 2017). Library preparation employed the immunoSEQ multiplex PCR assay. In TCRdb, the immuneACCESS table is reduced to in-frame sequences with V and J assigned. These tables do not hold every clone; where another copy was compared, an unresolved V gene accounts for under half, and the others remain unexplained. The sample table holds approximately 76,000 clones, of which 65% to 90% were seen once. The top ten constitute 4.8% of the sample. The sequenced sample consisted of PBMCs. Receptor source: a human donor in good health. Some clones in this sample may be carry-over from other donors' samples.

The rearrangement links TRBV2 to TRBJ1-1; 7 bases match TRBD1. V dropped 7 bases and J dropped 1; count of bases not matched to a gene: 15. The CDR3 totals 17 residues. Germline V gene sequence: CDR1 SNHLY, CDR2 FYNNEI. CDR3 DNA: TGTGCCAGCATCCTGGTAATCGGACAGGCCACGAACACTGAAGCTTTCTTT. Residues: CASILVIGQATNTEAFF.

The chain links TRBV19 to TRBJ2-1; weak D call: TRBD2 (5 bases). The length of the CDR3 is 16 residues. Germline lookup yields CDR1 LNHDA and CDR2 SQIVND (reference sequence). The V and J ends lost 5 bases and 0 bases respectively, with 14 bases between them. The CDR3 loop is CASSFPAERSYNEQFF. For the CDR3, the DNA is TGTGCCAGTAGTTTCCCAGCGGAACGCTCCTACAATGAGCAGTTCTTC.

The V and J genes are TRBV7-3 and TRBJ2-5, with a tentative D call TRBD2 (6 bases). The CDR3 consists of 14 residues. Germline V gives CDR1 SGHTA, CDR2 FQGTGA. V was cut by 5 bases and J by 7 bases, with 17 bases left in between. CDR3: CASSASGSGGTQYF. DNA of the CDR3: TGTGCCAGCAGCGCCTCCGGGAGCGGAGGGACCCAGTACTTC.

The chain employs TRBV19 and TRBJ2-1; 8 bases are a match to TRBD2. V was pared by 5 bases and J by 16 bases, with 13 bases of the junction left unmatched. This CDR3 spans 13 amino acids. CDR1 and CDR2 (germline): LNHDA, SQIVND (reference sequence). CDR3: CASSQTSGGLHFF. Here the CDR3 DNA reads TGTGCCAGTAGTCAAACCAGCGGGGGCCTTCATTTCTTC.

The chain carries TRBV5-4 and TRBJ2-7; 13 bases line up with TRBD2. The CDR3 is 15 residues long. Germline CDR1 SGHNT, CDR2 YYREEE (reference sequence). V lost 0 bases to trimming and J lost 6 bases; unmatched junction nucleotides: 3. In DNA, the CDR3 is TGTGCCAGCAGCTTGGAAGGACTAGCGGGGGTCGAGCAGTACTTC. Protein product: CASSLEGLAGVEQYF.

J is TRBJ1-2 and V is TRBV29-1, with 8 bases matching TRBD1. V shed 6 bases, J shed 6 bases, and the junction held 6 bases outside the gene matches. From germline, CDR1 is SQVTM and CDR2 ANQGSEA. The CDR3 spans 12 residues. The CDR3 DNA follows: TGCAGCGTGACCGGACAGGGTAATGGCTACACCTTC. It yields the protein CSVTGQGNGYTF.

The rearrangement joins TRBV29-1 to TRBJ2-7; TRBD2 matches at 14 bases. Germline lookup yields CDR1 SQVTM and CDR2 ANQGSEA. Trimming removed 6 bases from V and 4 bases from J; junction bases left unmatched: 5. This CDR3 region has 14 residues. The CDR3 sequence: CSVSGLAGGYEQYF. CDR3 nucleotide sequence: TGCAGCGTGTCTGGACTAGCGGGAGGATACGAGCAGTACTTC.

This sequence joins TRBV7-9 and TRBJ1-6; tentative D call: TRBD1 (5 bases). V lost 3 bases and J lost 8, with 8 bases in between. Germline CDR1 and CDR2: SEHNR and FQNEAQ (reference sequence). The CDR3 has 13 amino acids. The DNA of the CDR3 is TGTGCCAGCAGCTTCGGGGGTGATTCACCCCTCCACTTT. The encoded protein is CASSFGGDSPLHF.

The rearrangement links TRBV25-1 to TRBJ2-5; TRBD1 is a possible D gene (5 bases). Between the trimmed V and J ends, which lost 1 base and 5 bases, there was a span of 20 bases. This CDR3 has 17 residues. Germline V CDR1 and CDR2: MGHDK, SYGVNS. DNA of the CDR3: TGTGCCAGCAGTGAATGGGGCGAGGTCTCCTCCAGGGAGACCCAGTACTTC. It translates to CASSEWGEVSSRETQYF.

J is TRBJ2-1 and V is TRBV9, with 10 bases matching TRBD2. The CDR3 covers 17 residues. From germline, CDR1 is SGDLS and CDR2 YYNGEE. V shed 0 bases, J shed 9 bases, and the junction held 12 bases outside the gene matches. CDR3 sequence reads: CASSVDLGSGRAAEQFF. The CDR3 coding sequence is TGTGCCAGCAGCGTAGATTTAGGGAGCGGGAGGGCCGCTGAGCAGTTCTTC.

The chain links TRBV30 to TRBJ1-2; 10 positions agree with TRBD1. The CDR3 consists of 11 residues. Unmatched junction bases numbered 2, after V lost 5 bases and J lost 8 bases. Germline CDR1 reads GTSNPN; CDR2 reads SVGIG (reference sequence). In DNA form, the CDR3 reads TGTGCCTGGGGACAGGGGGACGGCTACACCTTC. Protein sequence: CAWGQGDGYTF.

V and J are TRBV18 and TRBJ2-7; a weak D match, TRBD1 (6 bases). The germline gives CDR1 KGHSH, CDR2 LQKENI. V lost 1 base and J 2 bases, leaving 12 bases between the germline ends. This CDR3 is built from 15 residues. CDR3 region: CASSPLATGAYEQYF. CDR3 coding DNA: TGTGCCAGCTCACCACTTGCGACAGGAGCCTACGAGCAGTACTTC.

This sequence joins TRBV5-1 and TRBJ1-1; the D gene is possibly TRBD1 (5 bases). The CDR3 has 16 residues. Germline CDR1 is SGHRS and CDR2 is YFSETQ. V was pared by 4 bases and J by 5 bases, with 21 bases between. The CDR3 region is CASSLNPTGGSTEAFF. DNA of the CDR3: TGCGCCAGCAGCCTCAACCCCACTGGGGGGAGTACTGAAGCTTTCTTT.

The gene calls are TRBV7-9 and TRBJ2-3; 11 nucleotides line up with TRBD2. Germline loops: CDR1 SEHNR, CDR2 FQNEAQ (reference sequence). The CDR3 covers 15 residues. Trimming at V came to 3 bases and at J to 4 bases, leaving 3 bases not matched to a gene. The CDR3 DNA is TGTGCCAGCAGCTTCACTAGCGGGGGAGCAGATACGCAGTATTTT. Its translation is CASSFTSGGADTQYF.

This chain connects TRBV6-1 to TRBJ1-4; D gene unclear. V was trimmed by 11 bases and J by 5 bases, leaving 18 bases between them. CDR1 MNHNS and CDR2 SASEGT come from the germline V gene. The CDR3 spans 14 residues. CDR3 residues: CASRERAWNEKLFF. The CDR3 DNA reads as TGTGCCTCCCGGGAGCGGGCTTGGAATGAAAAACTGTTTTTT.

The chain combines TRBV5-5 with TRBJ2-3, with TRBD1 as a possible D gene (5 bases). This CDR3 contains 15 residues. Germline assignment: CDR1 SGHKS and CDR2 YYEKEE (reference sequence). Trimming pared 4 bases from V and 0 bases from J, leaving 12 bases between. This chain's CDR3 is CASSPGDRSTDTQYF. For the CDR3, the DNA is TGTGCCAGCAGCCCGGGCGACAGAAGCACAGATACGCAGTATTTT.

This clone was recorded once. The CDR3 reads CASSLGGRPGDTEAFF. The CDR3 DNA is TGTGCCAGCAGCTTGGGAGGTCGACCAGGGGACACTGAAGCTTTCTTT. The rearrangement uses TRBV5-4 and TRBJ1-1; a possible D gene is TRBD1 (6 bases). The V and J ends lost 0 bases and 3 bases respectively, with 15 bases between them. The CDR3 covers 16 residues. Germline values: CDR1 SGHNT, CDR2 YYREEE (reference sequence).

The chain couples TRBV7-2 to TRBJ2-5, with TRBD2 matching over 7 bases. Germline V gene sequence: CDR1 SGHTA, CDR2 FQGNSA. CDR3 length: 16 residues. The junction had 8 bases not matched to a gene; V was cut back by 1 base and J by 3 bases. In DNA, the CDR3 is TGTGCCAGCAGCTTAGGGGGTGGGCTAGCGGAAGAGACCCAGTACTTC. It codes for CASSLGGGLAEETQYF.

The chain recombines TRBV7-2 with TRBJ1-3; the D gene is possibly TRBD1 (6 bases). The germline V gene has CDR1 SGHTA and CDR2 FQGNSA. The CDR3 extends over 13 amino acids. Trimming pared 5 bases from V and 7 bases from J, leaving 12 bases between. Here the CDR3 DNA reads TGTGCCAGCAGCCCCGGTGGACAGAACACCATATATTTT. It specifies CASSPGGQNTIYF.